Presented here are 28 T cell receptor beta chains from one specimen sequenced in a study of blood T cell repertoires in COVID-19. The assay was immunoSEQ multiplex PCR, and TCRdb's table has in-frame clones only and misses some. The data contain 350,000 or so clones, about nine tenths of them seen just once; the ten biggest clones take up around 3.9%. What was sequenced was peripheral blood. Every receptor here comes from a woman aged 55 to 70 with COVID-19, enrolled during active disease.

The chain has TRBV6-5 and TRBJ1-5; D is perhaps TRBD1 (5 bases). Germline V gene sequence: CDR1 MNHEY, CDR2 SVGAGI. The CDR3 sequence is 14 residues long. V dropped 6 bases and J dropped 1 base, with 10 bases sitting between them. The CDR3 loop is CASRPGQSNQPQHF. The CDR3 coding sequence is TGTGCCAGCAGACCTGGACAAAGCAATCAGCCCCAGCATTTT.

CDR3 nucleotides: TGCGCCAGCAGCTTGACAGAGCAAGAGACCCAGTACTTC. Its translation is CASSLTEQETQYF. The J gene is TRBJ2-5, the V gene TRBV5-1; D not resolved. The CDR3 loop spans 13 amino acids. CDR1 is SGHRS and CDR2 is YFSETQ in the germline V gene. The V end lost 1 base, the J end lost 2 bases, and 6 bases lay between the germline ends.

The rearrangement links TRBV5-6 to TRBJ1-4; D ambiguous. Trimming shortened V by 4 bases and J by 3 bases, and 13 bases separated the two germline ends. Germline V gene data show CDR1 as SGHDT and CDR2 as YYEEEE. CDR3 length: 15 amino acids. CDR3 in DNA: TGTGCCAGCAGCACTCAACGGGTGCCTAATGAAAAACTGTTTTTT. Its protein is CASSTQRVPNEKLFF.

The chain uses TRBV5-4 and TRBJ2-5; 10 bases map to TRBD1. V trimming: 4 bases; J trimming: 0 bases; junction bases outside the gene matches: 3. Germline loops: CDR1 SGHNT, CDR2 YYREEE (reference sequence). This CDR3 comprises 15 residues. The CDR3 bases are TGTGCCAGCAGCACGGGACAGGGGTACCAAGAGACCCAGTACTTC. The encoded protein is CASSTGQGYQETQYF.

The chain is built from TRBV25-1 and TRBJ2-2; 7 bases match TRBD1. The CDR3 has 14 residues. Germline lookup yields CDR1 MGHDK and CDR2 SYGVNS. Trimming took 5 bases from V and 3 from J; bases not matched to a gene: 3. CDR3 protein: CASSPDRDTGELFF. The CDR3 bases are TGTGCCAGCAGTCCCGACAGGGACACCGGGGAGCTGTTTTTT.

This chain's CDR3 is CASSQDSAGGTKNIQYF. In DNA form, the CDR3 reads TGCGCCAGCAGCCAAGATTCGGCGGGGGGAACCAAAAACATTCAGTACTTC. This chain uses TRBV4-1 with TRBJ2-4, with 8 nucleotides matching TRBD2. CDR3 length: 17 residues. V was clipped by 0 bases and J by 2 bases; unmatched bases: 6. Germline-derived CDR1 and CDR2 are MGHRA and YSYEKL.

The rearrangement links TRBV21-1 to TRBJ2-5; the table gives TRBD2 as D, unverified against the DNA. TRBV21-1 corresponds to a pseudogene. This CDR3 spans 17 amino acids. In DNA, the CDR3 is TGTGCCAGCAACAGCCCGCGGGTTTGGAGTTTCGGGGAGACCCAGTACTTC. This gives the protein CASNSPRVWSFGETQYF.

This clone showed up just once. J is TRBJ2-1 and V is TRBV5-8; D may be TRBD1 (6 bases). Germline values: CDR1 SGHTS, CDR2 YDEGEE. CDR3 length: 14 amino acids. Trimming took off 2 bases at V and 6 bases at J, with 12 bases between the two ends. The CDR3 nucleotides are TGTGCCAGCAGCTTAGGACAGCCCTTCAATGAGCAGTTCTTC. Translation gives CASSLGQPFNEQFF.

The V gene is TRBV6-5, the J gene TRBJ1-1, with 8 bases lining up with TRBD1. The germline V gene has CDR1 MNHEY and CDR2 SVGAGI. Trimming took 6 bases from V and 2 from J; bases not matched to a gene: 8. The CDR3 length is 15 residues. Here the CDR3 reads CASRDRDRFNTEAFF. CDR3 in DNA: TGTGCCAGCAGAGACCGGGACAGGTTTAACACTGAAGCTTTCTTT.

The chain employs TRBV6-5 and TRBJ2-2; 10 bases are shared with TRBD1. The CDR3 covers 15 residues. Per the germline V gene, CDR1 is MNHEY and CDR2 is SVGAGI. Trimming removed 4 bases from V and 10 bases from J; junction bases left unmatched: 9. The CDR3, as DNA: TGTGCCAGCAGTTCCCCGGGACAGGGGACGGAGGAGCTGTTTTTT. Protein: CASSSPGQGTEELFF.

The chain employs TRBV28 and TRBJ1-2; possibly TRBD1 for D (6 bases). CDR3 length equals 13 residues. The V and J ends lost 5 bases and 12 bases respectively, with 19 bases between them. Germline-derived CDR1 and CDR2 are MDHEN and SYDVKM. CDR3 amino acids: CASSPQFGGANTF. CDR3 nucleotide sequence: TGTGCCAGCAGTCCCCAATTCGGGGGGGCCAACACCTTC.

The count of this clone is one. J is TRBJ2-3 and V is TRBV10-3; D might be TRBD2 (5 bases). The CDR3 sequence is 18 residues long. Germline V gene data show CDR1 as ENHRY and CDR2 as SYGVKD. V lost 4 bases and J lost 0, with 20 bases in between. This CDR3 reads CAISAAPDFITSTDTQYF. The CDR3 DNA sequence: TGTGCCATCAGTGCCGCGCCGGACTTCATCACTAGCACAGATACGCAGTATTTT.

This chain links TRBV4-2 with TRBJ2-7, with 11 bases identical to TRBD2. The CDR3 spans 18 residues. In germline, CDR1 is LGHNA, CDR2 YNFKEQ. The V gene end was trimmed by 1 base and the J gene end by 6 bases; junction bases not matched to a gene: 14. The CDR3 spells CASSQVWGSGGALPEQYF. The CDR3 nucleotides read TGTGCCAGCAGCCAAGTTTGGGGTAGCGGGGGGGCTCTGCCCGAGCAGTACTTC.

V is TRBV15 and J is TRBJ1-6; tentative D call: TRBD1 (6 bases). This CDR3 is 14 amino acids long. CDR1 and CDR2 from the germline V gene are LNHNV and YYDKDF (reference sequence). V gave up 3 bases and J gave up 7 bases, with 10 bases separating them. This chain's CDR3 is CATSSTGLNSPLHF. The CDR3 nucleotides are TGTGCCACCAGCAGCACAGGGTTGAATTCACCCCTCCACTTT.

The DNA for the CDR3 is TGTGCCAGCTCAACGGCGGGGGCGGGCGGCCGATACGAGCAGTACTTC. It is translated as CASSTAGAGGRYEQYF. J is TRBJ2-7 and V is TRBV18; possibly TRBD2 for D (7 bases). The CDR3 is made up of 16 amino acids. CDR1 is KGHSH, CDR2 LQKENI, per germline. The V end was cut by 5 bases, the J end by 4 bases, with 21 bases between.

This chain links TRBV6-4 with TRBJ1-5; no reliable D call. V was pared by 0 bases and J by 4 bases, with 10 bases between. Germline V CDR1 and CDR2: MRHNA, SNTAGT. CDR3 size: 15 residues. CDR3 nucleotide sequence: TGTGCCAGCAGTGACTCAGGTACAGATAATCAGCCCCAGCATTTT. It specifies CASSDSGTDNQPQHF.

The DNA for the CDR3 is TGTGCCAGCAGTTACCCAGGGACAGGCATCGGCTACACCTTC. Its protein product is CASSYPGTGIGYTF. The J gene is TRBJ1-2, the V gene TRBV6-5, with 8 positions matching TRBD1. Germline assignment: CDR1 MNHEY and CDR2 SVGAGI. V dropped 2 bases and J dropped 8; count of bases not matched to a gene: 7. The CDR3 has 14 amino acids.

This clone has a handful of counts. The chain employs TRBV11-2 and TRBJ1-2, with 11 nucleotides matching TRBD1. Trimming at V came to 1 base and at J to 4 bases, leaving 2 bases not matched to a gene. Germline lookup yields CDR1 SGHAT and CDR2 FQNNGV. The CDR3 has 15 amino acids. CDR3 in DNA: TGTGCCAGCAGCTTAGCGGGACAGGGGGGCTATGGCTACACCTTC. This codes for CASSLAGQGGYGYTF.

The rearrangement joins TRBV15 to TRBJ1-4, with a tentative D call TRBD1 (5 bases). Germline CDR1 LNHNV, CDR2 YYDKDF (reference sequence). V lost 0 bases and J 5 bases, leaving 13 bases between the germline ends. The CDR3 is 16 amino acids. CDR3 in DNA: TGTGCCACCAGCAGAGATCCGGGGGGGGTAAATGAAAAACTGTTTTTT. It yields the protein CATSRDPGGVNEKLFF.

The gene calls are TRBV30 and TRBJ2-2; a possible D gene is TRBD2 (6 bases). CDR3 size: 14 residues. Germline loops: CDR1 GTSNPN, CDR2 SVGIG (reference sequence). V lost 3 bases to trimming and J lost 4 bases, with 12 bases between them. The CDR3 is CAWRRGGGTGELFF. CDR3 sequence (DNA): TGTGCCTGGAGAAGGGGAGGCGGCACCGGGGAGCTGTTTTTT.

This clone has a handful of counts. The chain employs TRBV4-2 and TRBJ1-1; weak D call: TRBD1 (5 bases). The CDR3 is made up of 15 amino acids. The germline gives CDR1 LGHNA, CDR2 YNFKEQ. V shed 3 bases and J shed 6 bases, with 17 bases lying between them. The CDR3 region is CASSQQGGDRAEAFF. The CDR3 DNA reads TGTGCCAGCAGCCAGCAGGGAGGGGATAGGGCTGAAGCTTTCTTT.

V usage is TRBV30 and J usage is TRBJ1-4; 7 bases agree with TRBD1. The CDR3 contains 19 residues. The J segment lost 5 bases and the V segment lost 0 bases, leaving 18 bases of the junction unmatched. Germline V gene lookup returns CDR1 GTSNPN and CDR2 SVGIG (reference sequence). CDR3 sequence reads: CAWSVFPLTGFGVNEKLFF. The CDR3 coding sequence is TGTGCCTGGAGTGTATTCCCCCTGACAGGGTTCGGCGTAAATGAAAAACTGTTTTTT.

The genes are TRBV28 and TRBJ1-5; TRBD1 matches 7 bases. The CDR3 has 14 residues. Germline V gene lookup returns CDR1 MDHEN and CDR2 SYDVKM. The trim removed 5 bases at V and 5 bases at J, leaving 6 bases unmatched. CDR3 residues: CASSVEGGYQPQHF. Written as DNA, the CDR3 is TGTGCCAGCAGTGTCGAAGGGGGCTATCAGCCCCAGCATTTT.

The chain carries TRBV9 and TRBJ2-7; 7 bases agree with TRBD1. There are 15 residues in the CDR3. Trimming cost V 4 bases and J 2 bases; bases outside gene matches: 9. Germline CDR1 is SGDLS and CDR2 is YYNGEE. The CDR3 spells CASSPGQAATYEQYF. The CDR3 DNA follows: TGTGCCAGCAGCCCTGGACAGGCCGCCACCTACGAGCAGTACTTC. Full variable domain (rest looked up from reference TRBV9 and TRBJ2-7): DSGVTQTPKHLITATGQRVTLRCSPRSGDLSVYWYQQSLDQGLQFLIQYYNGEERAKGNILERFSAQQFPDLHSELNLSSLELGDSALYFCASSPGQAATYEQYFGPGTRLTVT.

This rearrangement joins TRBV5-1 to TRBJ1-2; 8 bases line up with TRBD1. CDR3 length: 15 residues. CDR1 is SGHRS and CDR2 is YFSETQ in the germline V gene. The V segment lost 4 bases and the J segment 4 bases; nucleotides outside the gene matches: 9. The CDR3, as DNA: TGCGCCAGCAGCGGCGGTGGGACAGGCCTCTATGGCTACACCTTC. Protein product: CASSGGGTGLYGYTF.

The V gene is TRBV19, the J gene TRBJ1-5; D is unresolved. V was clipped by 5 bases and J by 7 bases, with 18 bases between them. The germline gives CDR1 LNHDA, CDR2 SQIVND (reference sequence). The CDR3 is made up of 15 amino acids. The chain's CDR3 is CASSPPVGQGQPQHF. In DNA form, the CDR3 reads TGTGCCAGTAGTCCCCCGGTGGGCCAAGGCCAGCCCCAGCATTTT.

The chain uses TRBV6-5 and TRBJ2-7; D perhaps matches TRBD1 (6 bases). This CDR3 has 15 amino acids. Looked up from germline, CDR1 is MNHEY and CDR2 is SVGAGI. Trimming shortened V by 9 bases and J by 4 bases, and 22 bases separated the two germline ends. The CDR3 DNA reads as TGTGCCAGTAGGGGGTGGCCCGATGAGGGATACGAGCAGTACTTC. Translating gives CASRGWPDEGYEQYF.

Points on this clone: Additional DNA sequences in this sample encode the identical CDR3. The chain is built from TRBV28 and TRBJ1-2; 9 bases agree with TRBD1. With V trimmed by 7 bases and J by 4 bases, 4 bases remained unmatched. The CDR3 has 13 amino acids. Per germline, CDR1 MDHEN and CDR2 SYDVKM. CDR3 in amino acids: CASKTGGPYGYTF. CDR3 DNA sequence: TGTGCCAGCAAGACAGGGGGGCCCTATGGCTACACCTTC.